These T cell receptor beta chains were read from a single sample in a study of shared clonotypes between healthy human individuals. The assay was immunoSEQ multiplex PCR, and TCRdb's table has in-frame clones only and misses some. This table holds 2 million to 3 million clones, around nine tenths found once. Sequences were obtained from naive CD4+ T cells sorted from blood. These TCRs come from a man aged 18 to 29 in good health. The CDR3 runs from the conserved cysteine through the conserved F or W. A D gene is named only where the DNA matches it firmly. For some rows the clone size is stated as once, few or many, or as a class when expanded; others skip it.

V,length,size,D,J,DNA,CDR3
TRBV6-5,13,once,TRBD1,TRBJ2-7,TGTGCCAGCAGCCAGGGACAGCCCTACGAGCAGTACTTC,CASSQGQPYEQYF
TRBV11-2,14,.,TRBD1,TRBJ2-7,TGTGCCAGCAGCTCACAGGGGAAGGGCTACGAGCAGTACTTC,CASSSQGKGYEQYF
TRBV14,14,once,.,TRBJ2-7,TGTGCCAGCAGCCAAGATCGGGCCCTCTACGAGCAGTACTTC,CASSQDRALYEQYF
TRBV11-2,14,.,.,TRBJ1-4,TGTGCCAGCAGCTTTACCGGGCTTAATGAAAAACTGTTTTTT,CASSFTGLNEKLFF
TRBV5-1,13,once,TRBD1,TRBJ2-7,TGCGCCAGCAGTTGGACAGGGCTCAACGAGCAGTACTTC,CASSWTGLNEQYF
TRBV25-1,15,.,TRBD1,TRBJ2-3,TGTGCCAGCAGTAAACAGGGGATTGGCACAGATACGCAGTATTTT,CASSKQGIGTDTQYF
TRBV6-6,14,.,.,TRBJ1-4,TGTGCCAGCAGTTTAACACAGACTAATGAAAAACTGTTTTTT,CASSLTQTNEKLFF
TRBV30,13,.,.,TRBJ1-2,TGTGCCTGGAGTGCCTCAGGGGCATATGGCTACACCTTC,CAWSASGAYGYTF
TRBV20-1,11,.,.,TRBJ2-5,TGCAGTGCTAGCAAATCAGAGACCCAGTACTTC,CSASKSETQYF
TRBV7-2,14,.,.,TRBJ2-2,TGTGCCAGCAGGCCTAGCAGGGACACCGGGGAGCTGTTTTTT,CASRPSRDTGELFF
TRBV7-2,14,.,.,TRBJ1-5,TGTGCCAGCAGCGCGTGGGGGAGCAATCAGCCCCAGCATTTT,CASSAWGSNQPQHF
TRBV27,14,.,TRBD2,TRBJ2-7,TGTGCCAGCAGTCTCCTAGCGGGCACCTACGAGCAGTACTTC,CASSLLAGTYEQYF
TRBV2,17,.,.,TRBJ2-4,TGTGCCAGCAGTGAAGCAAGGAGGGTCGCAGGCAAAAACATTCAGTACTTC,CASSEARRVAGKNIQYF
TRBV18,15,.,TRBD1,TRBJ1-2,TGTGCCAGCTCACTCGTGACAGGGATGGACTATGGCTACACCTTC,CASSLVTGMDYGYTF
TRBV25-1,14,.,.,TRBJ1-2,TGTGCCAGCAGTGAACTAGGGCAGGGTAATGGCTACACCTTC,CASSELGQGNGYTF
TRBV6-4,18,.,TRBD2,TRBJ2-5,TGTGCCAGCAGCCGGGGACTAGCGGGAGGGCCAAGGCAAGAGACCCAGTACTTC,CASSRGLAGGPRQETQYF
TRBV5-1,16,.,.,TRBJ2-2,TGCGCCAGCAGCTTGGTCCGGACACAGAACACCGGGGAGCTGTTTTTT,CASSLVRTQNTGELFF
TRBV5-5,11,.,.,TRBJ1-1,TGTGCCAGCAGCTTGGGGTTTCTGACTTTCTTT,CASSLGFLTFF
TRBV5-5,15,.,TRBD1,TRBJ2-7,TGTGCCAGCATCCTCGCCGGGACAGTCACCTACGAGCAGTACTTC,CASILAGTVTYEQYF
TRBV28,13,.,.,TRBJ1-4,TGTGCCAGCAAGAGTACGAAGAGGGAAAAACTGTTTTTT,CASKSTKREKLFF
TRBV7-2,19,once,.,TRBJ2-3,TGTGCCAGCAGCTTTACCCTTAGCGGAGGGGCTGGGGGCACAGATACGCAGTATTTT,CASSFTLSGGAGGTDTQYF
TRBV4-3,14,.,TRBD1,TRBJ2-5,TGCGCCAGCAGCCAAGAGACAGGGAGAGAGACCCAGTACTTC,CASSQETGRETQYF
TRBV5-8,15,.,.,TRBJ1-2,TGTGCCAGCAGCTTGGATTGGAGTGGTGTGTATGGCTACACCTTC,CASSLDWSGVYGYTF
TRBV7-2,14,.,TRBD1,TRBJ1-6,TGTGCCAGCAGGTCCGACAGGGCTAATTCACCCCTCCACTTT,CASRSDRANSPLHF
TRBV19,17,.,.,TRBJ2-2,TGTGCCAGTAGGTCCGGGGCAGAACTTTCGAACACCGGGGAGCTGTTTTTT,CASRSGAELSNTGELFF
TRBV4-1,15,.,TRBD1,TRBJ2-7,TGCGCCAGCAGCCAAGGCGGGACAGGGGACTACGAGCAGTACTTC,CASSQGGTGDYEQYF
TRBV27,19,.,TRBD1,TRBJ1-5,TGTGCCAGCAATAAGAAGCTGGGAGGGGGCGAGAACCTGAATCAGCCCCAGCATTTT,CASNKKLGGGENLNQPQHF
TRBV10-3,16,.,TRBD1,TRBJ2-2,TGTGCCATCAGTGAACGACAGGGGCAAGACACCGGGGAGCTGTTTTTT,CAISERQGQDTGELFF
TRBV4-3,15,.,TRBD1,TRBJ2-3,TGCGCCAGCAGCCAGGAGTCGACAGGGACCCTTCCGCAGTATTTT,CASSQESTGTLPQYF
TRBV10-3,16,.,.,TRBJ2-1,TGTGCCATCAGTGAAGACCCAGGGAACTCCTACAATGAGCAGTTCTTC,CAISEDPGNSYNEQFF
TRBV15,14,.,.,TRBJ1-1,TGTGCCACCAGCACTGACAGGTTTAACACTGAAGCTTTCTTT,CATSTDRFNTEAFF
TRBV6-1,14,.,TRBD1,TRBJ1-1,TGTGCCAGCAGGGGCCAGGGGGCGAGGGGTGAAGCTTTCTTT,CASRGQGARGEAFF
TRBV5-1,15,.,TRBD2,TRBJ2-1,TGCGCCAGCAGAACACTAGCGGGGGTGTACAATGAGCAGTTCTTC,CASRTLAGVYNEQFF
TRBV5-1,16,.,TRBD2,TRBJ2-1,TGCGCCAGCAGCTTTAGCGGGAGGTCCTCCTACAATGAGCAGTTCTTC,CASSFSGRSSYNEQFF
TRBV4-1,13,.,.,TRBJ1-2,TGCGCCAGCAGCCAAGGGTTGGACTATGGCTACACCTTC,CASSQGLDYGYTF
TRBV7-6,15,.,.,TRBJ2-7,TGTGCCAGCAGTTCTCGTGCAGGGGCCTCCTACGAGCAGTACTTC,CASSSRAGASYEQYF
TRBV30,14,.,.,TRBJ1-6,TGTGCCTGGAGTGAAGCCGATTATAATTCACCCCTCCACTTT,CAWSEADYNSPLHF
TRBV27,19,.,TRBD2,TRBJ2-2,TGTGCCAGCAGTTTAAAGTCTAGCGGGGGGGCCCGGATTACCGGGGAGCTGTTTTTT,CASSLKSSGGARITGELFF
TRBV4-1,15,once,TRBD1,TRBJ2-7,TGCGCCAGCAGCCAGAGCTCCGGACAGGTCCGGGAGCAGTACTTC,CASSQSSGQVREQYF
TRBV5-1,14,.,.,TRBJ2-5,TGCGCCAGCAGCTTGGTGGGGGTGTCGGAGACCCAGTACTTC,CASSLVGVSETQYF
TRBV9,14,.,.,TRBJ2-5,TGTGCCAGCAGCGTAGAGGGTAGCTCAGAGACCCAGTACTTC,CASSVEGSSETQYF
TRBV30,15,.,TRBD2,TRBJ2-3,TGTGCCTGGAATAAAGGGACTAGCTATGTAGATACGCAGTATTTT,CAWNKGTSYVDTQYF
TRBV10-3,12,few,.,TRBJ2-2,TGTGCCATTGGGGACCCCACCGGGGAGCTGTTTTTT,CAIGDPTGELFF
TRBV23-1,14,few,.,TRBJ1-5,TGCGCCAGCAGTCAATCGGCGTTTCGGCAGCCCCAGCATTTT,CASSQSAFRQPQHF
TRBV6-1,16,.,TRBD2,TRBJ2-1,TGTGCCAGCAGTGCCAATCCGGGACTAGCGTTCAATGAGCAGTTCTTC,CASSANPGLAFNEQFF
TRBV5-1,13,.,.,TRBJ2-1,TGCGCCAGCAGCTTGTCCGGGACTGGTCCGCAGTTCTTC,CASSLSGTGPQFF
TRBV9,12,.,TRBD1,TRBJ1-2,TGTGCCAGCAGCGTGGACAGGGGCGGCTACACCTTC,CASSVDRGGYTF
TRBV18,16,.,.,TRBJ2-3,TGTGCCAGCTCACCATTAACTACCCTTGGCTCAGATACGCAGTATTTT,CASSPLTTLGSDTQYF